This TCR beta chain was sequenced for a study of blood T cell repertoires in COVID-19. Study details: The United States, Italy and Spain provided the acute and convalescent COVID-19 samples. From T cells, B-cell-depleted T cells, or PBMCs came the material, which was cDNA or gDNA.

Original processing methods: Using reference gene primer amplification, nucleated cell counts were estimated. Clones were sequenced by immunoSEQ multiplex PCR, and TCRdb holds only the in-frame ones, with some missing. Clone size and the V and J calls come from that table; the DNA yielded D and trimming. The sample yields over 200,000 clones, around nine tenths seen once. Trimming shortened V by 3 bases and J by 5 bases, and 16 bases separated the two germline ends. The CDR3 loop spans 15 amino acids. Germline lookup yields CDR1 KGHSH and CDR2 LQKENI. The clonotype comes from a man aged 55 to 69 who had recovered from COVID-19. The chain joins TRBV18 to TRBJ1-1, with a possible D match to TRBD1 (6 bases). Sequencing input: peripheral blood. The CDR3 sequence is CASSPTQGQGTEAFF. CDR3 coding DNA: TGTGCCAGCTCACCTACCCAGGGGCAGGGGACTGAAGCTTTCTTT.